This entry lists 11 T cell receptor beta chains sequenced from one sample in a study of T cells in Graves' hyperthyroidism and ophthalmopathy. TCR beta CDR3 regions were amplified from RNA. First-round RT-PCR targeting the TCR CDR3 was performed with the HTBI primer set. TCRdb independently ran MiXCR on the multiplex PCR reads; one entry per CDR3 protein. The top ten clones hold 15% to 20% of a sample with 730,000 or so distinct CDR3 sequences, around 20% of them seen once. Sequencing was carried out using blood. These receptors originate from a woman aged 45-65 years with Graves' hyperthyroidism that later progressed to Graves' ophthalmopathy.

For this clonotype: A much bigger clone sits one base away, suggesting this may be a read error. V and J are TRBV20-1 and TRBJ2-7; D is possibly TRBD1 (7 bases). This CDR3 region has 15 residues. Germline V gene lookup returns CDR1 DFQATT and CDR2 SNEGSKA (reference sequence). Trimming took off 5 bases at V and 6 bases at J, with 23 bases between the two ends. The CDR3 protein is CSAGGGQGAGLEQYF. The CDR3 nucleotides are TGCAGTGCTGGAGGGGGCCAGGGTGCGGGGCTCGAGCAGTACTTC.

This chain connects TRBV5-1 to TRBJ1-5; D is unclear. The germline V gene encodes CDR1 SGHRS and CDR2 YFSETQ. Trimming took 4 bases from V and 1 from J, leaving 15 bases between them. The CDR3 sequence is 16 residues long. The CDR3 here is CASSRRAGISNQPQHF. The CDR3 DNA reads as TGCGCCAGCAGCCGGAGGGCTGGGATAAGCAATCAGCCCCAGCATTTT.

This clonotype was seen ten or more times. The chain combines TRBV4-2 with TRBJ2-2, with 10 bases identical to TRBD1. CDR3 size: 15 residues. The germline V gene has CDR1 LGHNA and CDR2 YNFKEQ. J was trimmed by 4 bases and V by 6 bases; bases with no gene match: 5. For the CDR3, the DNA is TGTGCCAGCAGATCGGACAGGGGGTTCACCGGGGAGCTGTTTTTT. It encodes CASRSDRGFTGELFF.

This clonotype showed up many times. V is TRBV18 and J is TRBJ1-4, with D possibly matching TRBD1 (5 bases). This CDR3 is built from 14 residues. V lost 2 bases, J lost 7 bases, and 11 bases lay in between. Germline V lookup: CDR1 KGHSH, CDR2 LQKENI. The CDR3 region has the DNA TGTGCCAGCTCACCAGGGGCGCTGAGTGAAAAACTGTTTTTT. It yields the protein CASSPGALSEKLFF.

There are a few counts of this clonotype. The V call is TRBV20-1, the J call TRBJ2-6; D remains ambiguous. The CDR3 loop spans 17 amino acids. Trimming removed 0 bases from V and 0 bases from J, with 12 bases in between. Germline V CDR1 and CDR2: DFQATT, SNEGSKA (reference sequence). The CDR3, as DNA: TGCAGTGCTAGAGACTGGAGTCCGTGCTCTGGGGCCAACGTCCTGACTTTC. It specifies CSARDWSPCSGANVLTF.

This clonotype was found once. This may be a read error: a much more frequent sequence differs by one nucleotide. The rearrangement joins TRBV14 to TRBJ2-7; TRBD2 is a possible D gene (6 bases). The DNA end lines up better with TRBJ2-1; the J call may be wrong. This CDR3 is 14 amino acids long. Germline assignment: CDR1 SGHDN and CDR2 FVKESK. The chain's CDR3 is CASSQATGGYEQFF. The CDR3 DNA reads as TGTGCCAGCAGCCAAGCCACCGGGGGTTACGAGCAGTTCTTC.

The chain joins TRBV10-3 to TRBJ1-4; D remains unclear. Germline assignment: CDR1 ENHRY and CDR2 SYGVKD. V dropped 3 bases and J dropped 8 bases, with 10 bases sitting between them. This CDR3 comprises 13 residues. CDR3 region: CAISDDTPEKLFF. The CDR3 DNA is TGTGCCATCAGTGATGATACCCCCGAAAAACTGTTTTTT.

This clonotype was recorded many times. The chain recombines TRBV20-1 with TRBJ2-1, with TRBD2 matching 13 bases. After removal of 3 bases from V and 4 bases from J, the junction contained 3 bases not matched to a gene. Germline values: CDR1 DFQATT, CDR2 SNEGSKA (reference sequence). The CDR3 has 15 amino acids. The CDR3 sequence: CSARGGLAGYNEQFF. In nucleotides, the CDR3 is TGCAGTGCTAGGGGGGGACTAGCGGGGTACAATGAGCAGTTCTTC.

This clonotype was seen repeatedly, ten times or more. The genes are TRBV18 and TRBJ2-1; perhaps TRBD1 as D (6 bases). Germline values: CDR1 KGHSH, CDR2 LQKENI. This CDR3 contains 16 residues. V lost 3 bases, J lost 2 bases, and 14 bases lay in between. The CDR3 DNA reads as TGTGCCAGCTCACCCGTCGGCAGGGGCACCTACAATGAGCAGTTCTTC. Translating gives CASSPVGRGTYNEQFF.

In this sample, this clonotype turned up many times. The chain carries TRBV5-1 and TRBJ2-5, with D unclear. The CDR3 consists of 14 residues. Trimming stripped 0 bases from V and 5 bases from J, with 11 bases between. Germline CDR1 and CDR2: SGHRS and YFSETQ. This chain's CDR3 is CASSLGRVRETQYF. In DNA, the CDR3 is TGCGCCAGCAGCTTGGGTCGGGTCCGGGAGACCCAGTACTTC.

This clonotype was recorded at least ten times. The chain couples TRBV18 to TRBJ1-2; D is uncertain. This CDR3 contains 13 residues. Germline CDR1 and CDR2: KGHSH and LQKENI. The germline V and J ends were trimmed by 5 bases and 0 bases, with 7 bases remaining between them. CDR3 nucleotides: TGTGCCAGCTCAGTCACTACTAACTATGGCTACACCTTC. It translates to CASSVTTNYGYTF.